The sequence of this T cell receptor beta chain was determined in a study of regulatory T cells in long-lasting Graves disease (dated by TCRdb to the early 2020s). For the wider study: Patients with newly diagnosed Graves' disease had been on antithyroid drugs for under 3 months. This study used TCR sequencing and RNA sequencing of peripheral blood to compare persistent Graves' disease patients against newly diagnosed Graves' disease patients. TCR sequencing covered roughly 13 persistent and 20 or so newly diagnosed Graves' disease patients, some 35 samples in total. The study was registered as a clinical trial and conducted in China. Study-wide conclusions, independent of this receptor: Peripheral blood alone was examined, since thyroid tissue, which constituted the primary lesion, could not be accessed. The authors noted that the small sample size was a limitation that may lower accuracy. A larger number of public clonotypes was shared among persistent patients (approximately 3,000) than among newly diagnosed patients (around 880). Compared with newly diagnosed patients, persistent Graves' disease patients had lower TCR Shannon entropy and fewer highly expanded clones, which suggests clonal expansion. Preferential use of TRBV28, TRBJ1-2 and TRBJ2-5 was observed in persistent disease, whereas TRBV20-1 and TRBJ2-1 were favored in newly diagnosed disease. Only the TCR beta chain was sequenced and analyzed.

This clonotype was picked up many times. Its antigen has not been determined. No much larger clonotype is one base removed from it; base qualities were not supplied. The library was prepared using multiplex PCR. Sequencing used an Illumina HiSeq 4000. To build TCR beta libraries, CDR3 regions were amplified by Arm-PCR using iRepertoire HTBI primers. Before sequencing, the PCR products went through gel purification. From the authors' description of their analysis: Gene usage analysis of CDR3 amino acid clonotypes relied on the roughly 60 TRBV and about 13 TRBJ segments identified across samples. COPE and FqMerger were used to merge filtered high-quality paired reads into contigs. BLAST was used to align contigs to the IMGT TRBV, TRBD and TRBJ reference genes, and CDR3 was defined following IMGT. Highly expanded clones were defined as clonotypes with a frequency above 0.1%. Repertoire diversity was measured by Shannon entropy, and V-J evenness by the Gini coefficient. Public clonotypes were defined as clonotypes shared by more than one individual. TCRdb trimmed public reads at Q25 via fastp, called clones via MiXCR and kept in-frame beta chains. Every distinct CDR3 protein forms one entry, paired with its most common genes and DNA. These V and J calls are TCRdb output, not the study's own analysis. This sample comprises hundreds of thousands of distinct CDR3 sequences, 15% to 20% of them detected only once. 20% to 25% of the sample goes to the ten largest clones.

The CDR3 runs 15 residues from the cysteine to the phenylalanine. The sequence is cut down to CDR3 DNA, 45 bases in frame from base 1. V is reduced by 1 base and J by 5 bases, leaving a spacing of 14 bases between them. CDR1 is given as LGHDT and CDR2 as YNNKEL, both from the germline V gene (reference sequence). The sample's time point label is to be understood as: newly diagnosed GD, antithyroid drugs for less than 3 months. RNA was extracted from PBMCs in TRIzol for both TCR sequencing and RNA sequencing. Graves' disease was diagnosed according to American Thyroid Association guidelines. Recruitment of patients was carried out at an endocrinology department in Xi'an, China. Each patient gave about 8.1 milliliters of peripheral blood, collected in an EDTA anticoagulant tube. Ficoll Paque Plus density gradient separation was used to isolate PBMCs, and no further T cell sorting was done. An Agilent 2100 Bioanalyzer and agarose gel were used to check RNA quality, and a NanoDrop 2000 was used to measure RNA concentration.

The same data also contributed to another study, on T cells in Graves' hyperthyroidism and ophthalmopathy. The second investigation adds: Stable Graves' hyperthyroidism was defined as no progression to ophthalmopathy during 18 months of follow-up. Hyperthyroidism patients were newly diagnosed, with disease duration under 2 months, and aged 18 to 65 years. Patients with uncontrolled infections, other autoimmune diseases, pregnancy or lactation were excluded. Diagnoses were based on clinical symptoms, serum thyroxine and TRAb, thyroid ultrasound and orbital computed tomography. The first round of RT-PCR for the TCR CDR3 was performed with the HTBI primer set and the Qiagen OneStep RT-PCR kit. Blood samples also contained most of the expanded thyroid clonotypes (frequency above 0.001), which suggests that blood repertoires may reflect thyroid immune responses. A model built on a 13 V-J signature distinguished ophthalmopathy from stable hyperthyroidism, reaching 87.88% sensitivity and about 81% specificity in cross-validation and 80%/75% in testing. In validation, the model predicted progression to ophthalmopathy with around 71% sensitivity and 72.22% specificity, a median of 6.5 months before onset. To identify distinguishing TCR V-J signatures, a discovery cohort of about 100 patients was used, comprising some 43 with Graves' ophthalmopathy and 55 to 65 with stable Graves' hyperthyroidism. Prospective prediction of ophthalmopathy was tested in an independent validation cohort of 18 hyperthyroidism patients and around 16 patients who later progressed to ophthalmopathy. The roughly 90 discovery patients were divided at random into training and test sets in a 7:3 ratio. The study also compared thyroid tissue and blood T-cell repertoires from over 5 Graves' hyperthyroidism patients. After sampling, hyperthyroidism patients received methimazole starting at 30 mg daily, and ophthalmopathy patients received high-dose intravenous methylprednisolone. The libraries were constructed in a second round of multiplex PCR and then size-selected and purified. Libraries were sequenced paired-end with 100 bp reads on an Illumina HiSeq2000. SOAPnuke was used to process the raw data, removing reads that contained adapters or uncalled bases, had a mean Phred below 15, or lacked an exact match to the constant primer or identifier. High-quality paired reads were merged with COPE v1.2.5, and unique nucleotide sequences were defined as clonotypes. MiTCR v1.1 was used to align clonotypes to the IMGT TRBV, TRBD and TRBJ reference segments. The analysis included only V-J combinations with a frequency above 0.0001, which together covered approximately 99% of the repertoires. A TCS score was defined as the ratio of F50 (clonal expansion) to E x V (chaos), with BLOSUM62-based TCRdist applied between CDR3 peptides within each V-J. Welch's t-statistics and random forest reduced 500 to 550 V-J features to 13, which were used in a naive Bayes classifier (R e1071). No statistical method was used to fix the sample size in advance, and group allocation was not hidden from the investigators. TCR Vbeta CDR3 sequencing of around 130 peripheral blood samples (under 45 ophthalmopathy, some 75 hyperthyroidism and roughly 17 progressor patients) is reported in the paper.

The sequence was collected from a woman aged 40 to 65 with Graves disease. Donor details come from another sample of the same person, matched by shared clones. The chain is encoded by TRBV3-1 joined to TRBJ2-5; the D gene cannot be resolved reliably. Here the sequenced sample was peripheral blood mononuclear cells (PBMCs), taken at new diagnosis, from a patient treated with antithyroid drugs. The CDR3 protein sequence reads: CASSQGPISRETQYF. The DNA sequence reads TGTGCCAGCAGCCAAGGCCCGATTAGCCGGGAGACCCAGTACTTC.